One and the same sample provided the 27 T cell receptor beta chains below, sequenced in a study of post-analysis software for immune sequencing data. Their specific antigens are unknown. cDNA libraries of TCR beta carried unique molecular identifiers. Each CDR3 protein is one row after TCRdb ran MiXCR on the PCR reads. The sample gives 750,000 to 950,000 distinct CDR3 sequences, under 70% of which show up once; roughly 4.4% is in the top ten. General study points: With TRBV5-6, TRBV5-1 and TRBV20-1 included, about five TRBV segments were more frequent in patients than in controls.

The sequenced material came from blood. The source of these receptors is a girl between 10 and 17 years old with multiple sclerosis.

In its sample, this clonotype was seen a few times. The rearrangement links TRBV29-1 to TRBJ2-7; the D is unclear. V was shortened by 4 bases and J by 5 bases, with 12 bases between the two germline ends. CDR3 length equals 12 residues. Germline-derived CDR1 and CDR2 are SQVTM and ANQGSEA. This CDR3 reads CSVVLGFDEQYF. Here the CDR3 DNA reads TGCAGCGTTGTGTTGGGATTTGACGAGCAGTACTTC.

The chain carries TRBV7-2 and TRBJ2-7; D possibly uses TRBD1 or TRBD2 (5 bases each). The germline V gene has CDR1 SGHTA and CDR2 FQGNSA. The CDR3 has 17 amino acids. V was pared by 5 bases and J by 0 bases, with 20 bases between. The CDR3 spells CASSRGVVSPLSYEQYF. DNA of the CDR3: TGTGCCAGCAGCAGAGGGGTAGTTAGCCCCCTCTCCTACGAGCAGTACTTC.

The chain couples TRBV13 to TRBJ2-1; D might be TRBD2 (5 bases). V was trimmed by 0 bases and J by 9 bases, leaving 9 bases between them. Per germline, CDR1 PRHDT and CDR2 FYEKMQ (reference sequence). The CDR3 extends over 13 amino acids. The CDR3 spells CASSLGPRGEQFF. The CDR3 DNA sequence: TGTGCCAGCAGCTTAGGCCCCCGGGGTGAGCAGTTCTTC.

V is TRBV5-1 and J is TRBJ2-4, with a tentative D call TRBD2 (5 bases). The assigned J gene may be wrong: the sequence end matches TRBJ2-7 better. CDR3 length: 12 residues. From germline, CDR1 is SGHRS and CDR2 YFSETQ. In DNA, the CDR3 is TGCGCCAGCAGGAGGGATGAATACGAGCAGTACTTC. Amino acids: CASRRDEYEQYF.

The chain carries TRBV7-6 and TRBJ2-1; 7 positions agree with TRBD1. The CDR3 loop spans 16 amino acids. V shed 5 bases, J shed 0 bases, and the junction held 7 bases outside the gene matches. From germline, CDR1 is SGHVS and CDR2 FNYEAQ. The CDR3 is CASSQLWTGSYNEQFF. For the CDR3, the DNA is TGTGCCAGCAGCCAATTGTGGACAGGCTCCTACAATGAGCAGTTCTTC.

V usage is TRBV20-1 and J usage is TRBJ2-5; the match to TRBD2 covers 8 bases. This CDR3 contains 13 residues. V shed 6 bases and J 5 bases; nucleotides not matched to a gene: 8. Per the germline V gene, CDR1 is DFQATT and CDR2 is SNEGSKA (reference sequence). The CDR3 DNA reads as TGCAGTGCGGAGCGGGAGAGGATGGAGACCCAGTACTTC. Translation: CSAERERMETQYF.

The chain is built from TRBV7-2 and TRBJ2-6; 10 nucleotides align to TRBD1. CDR3 length: 17 residues. CDR1 and CDR2 from the germline V gene are SGHTA and FQGNSA. Trimming cost V 4 bases and J 1 base; bases outside gene matches: 4. The CDR3 reads CASSSGQGRSGANVLTF. The CDR3 coding sequence is TGTGCCAGCAGCTCGGGACAGGGGCGGTCTGGGGCCAACGTCCTGACTTTC.

The rearrangement joins TRBV24-1 to TRBJ2-1; 7 bases match TRBD2. V dropped 4 bases and J dropped 2; count of bases not matched to a gene: 4. Germline values: CDR1 KGHDR, CDR2 SFDVKD. There are 15 residues in the CDR3. The CDR3 spells CATSDGGIPYNEQFF. The CDR3 DNA reads TGTGCCACCAGTGACGGGGGGATCCCCTACAATGAGCAGTTCTTC.

The table lists this clonotype with a count of one. CDR3 sequence reads: CAIRARTPSSYNEQFF. In DNA, the CDR3 is TGTGCCATCCGGGCGAGAACCCCTAGCTCCTACAATGAGCAGTTCTTC. The chain couples TRBV10-3 to TRBJ2-1; D gene uncertain. V lost 8 bases and J 0 bases, leaving 17 bases between the germline ends. Germline lookup yields CDR1 ENHRY and CDR2 SYGVKD. The CDR3 has 16 residues.

V is TRBV7-9 and J is TRBJ2-1, with TRBD1 matching over 8 bases. Germline CDR1 and CDR2: SEHNR and FQNEAQ (reference sequence). This CDR3 has 15 residues. V was pared by 3 bases and J by 5 bases, with 6 bases of the junction left unmatched. This CDR3 is CASSFGQGNNNEQFF. Here the CDR3 DNA reads TGTGCCAGCAGCTTTGGACAGGGAAACAACAATGAGCAGTTCTTC.

This clonotype has just a few counts. The chain combines TRBV20-1 with TRBJ1-2, with no clear D. The CDR3 has 13 residues. V was clipped by 6 bases and J by 2 bases, with 13 bases between them. Germline V gene data show CDR1 as DFQATT and CDR2 as SNEGSKA (reference sequence). CDR3 protein: CSASEATNYGYTF. CDR3 in DNA: TGCAGTGCCAGCGAGGCCACCAACTATGGCTACACCTTC.

The chain recombines TRBV14 with TRBJ1-1, with a possible D match to TRBD1 (5 bases). Germline V CDR1 and CDR2: SGHDN, FVKESK. Trimming removed 0 bases at V and 2 bases at J, with 10 bases between. This CDR3 has 15 amino acids. The CDR3 region has the DNA TGTGCCAGCAGCCAAGAAGTGAGGGGAAACACTGAAGCTTTCTTT. The encoded protein is CASSQEVRGNTEAFF.

The chain combines TRBV4-1 with TRBJ1-1; unclear D gene. The CDR3 has 15 residues. Germline assignment: CDR1 MGHRA and CDR2 YSYEKL. V shed 7 bases and J shed 1 base, with 16 bases lying between them. The CDR3 DNA reads as TGCGCCAGCACCCACGCCGGCGCACAGAACACTGAAGCTTTCTTT. Translating gives CASTHAGAQNTEAFF.

The chain is built from TRBV3-1 and TRBJ2-4; D ambiguous. Germline CDR1 LGHDT, CDR2 YNNKEL (reference sequence). The CDR3 runs to 15 residues. Trimming left V 3 bases short and J 0 bases short, with 9 bases between. Here the CDR3 DNA reads TGTGCCAGCAGCCACAGGTCGCAAGCCAAAAACATTCAGTACTTC. It is translated as CASSHRSQAKNIQYF.

V is TRBV2 and J is TRBJ2-7; 9 bases map to TRBD2. The CDR3 has 16 residues. The germline gives CDR1 SNHLY, CDR2 FYNNEI. After removal of 7 bases from V and 0 bases from J, the junction contained 10 bases not matched to a gene. CDR3 sequence reads: CASTHPTSGLSYEQYF. The CDR3 region has the DNA TGTGCCAGCACACACCCAACTAGCGGGCTCTCCTACGAGCAGTACTTC. Complete variable domain (other parts from reference TRBV2 and TRBJ2-7): EPEVTQTPSHQVTQMGQEVILRCVPISNHLYFYWYRQILGQKVEFLVSFYNNEISEKSEIFDDQFSVERPDGSNFTLKIRSTKLEDSAMYFCASTHPTSGLSYEQYFGPGTRLTVT.

This clonotype was seen a few times. This chain uses TRBV11-2 with TRBJ2-3; TRBD1 matches 7 bases. V trimming: 5 bases; J trimming: 11 bases; junction bases outside the gene matches: 10. CDR3 length equals 13 residues. Germline V gene data show CDR1 as SGHAT and CDR2 as FQNNGV. CDR3 in amino acids: CASSRTGKMVQYF. CDR3 DNA: TGTGCCAGCAGCCGGACAGGAAAGATGGTGCAGTATTTT.

This clonotype turned up a few times. The chain carries TRBV29-1 and TRBJ1-2; TRBD1 agrees at 8 bases. The V gene's germline CDR1 is SQVTM and CDR2 ANQGSEA. The CDR3 length is 13 residues. V was clipped by 4 bases and J by 4 bases; unmatched bases: 5. The CDR3 nucleotides read TGCAGCGTTGGTGCAGGGGGCGGCTATGGCTACACCTTC. Protein sequence: CSVGAGGGYGYTF. Complete variable domain (other parts from reference TRBV29-1 and TRBJ1-2): SAVISQKPSRDICQRGTSLTIQCQVDSQVTMMFWYRQQPGQSLTLIATANQGSEATYESGFVIDKFPISRPNLTFSTLTVSNMSPEDSSIYLCSVGAGGGYGYTFGSGTRLTVV.

This chain links TRBV20-1 with TRBJ2-7, with a possible D match to TRBD2 (6 bases). Germline values: CDR1 DFQATT, CDR2 SNEGSKA (reference sequence). This CDR3 is built from 13 residues. Trimming removed 1 base at V and 3 bases at J, with 10 bases between. CDR3 coding DNA: TGCAGTGCTAGAGCGGGACTCCGCTACGAGCAGTACTTC. This translates into CSARAGLRYEQYF.

The V gene is TRBV5-1, the J gene TRBJ2-7; the D is unclear. The CDR3 length is 14 residues. CDR1 and CDR2 (germline): SGHRS, YFSETQ. The V end was cut by 0 bases, the J end by 1 base, with 8 bases between. The CDR3 here is CASSLVLGSYEQYF. The CDR3 DNA is TGCGCCAGCAGCTTGGTTCTGGGTTCCTACGAGCAGTACTTC.

V usage is TRBV20-1 and J usage is TRBJ2-5; 9 positions agree with TRBD2. Germline V gives CDR1 DFQATT, CDR2 SNEGSKA (reference sequence). This CDR3 contains 14 residues. Trimming cost V 3 bases and J 5 bases; bases outside gene matches: 7. CDR3 DNA sequence: TGCAGTGCTAGCGGCGGGGGGGCCGATGAGACCCAGTACTTC. Translated, it gives CSASGGGADETQYF.

The table lists this clonotype with a few counts. V usage is TRBV6-1 and J usage is TRBJ2-7; perhaps TRBD2 as D (6 bases). The germline V gene encodes CDR1 MNHNS and CDR2 SASEGT. The V gene lost 3 bases and the J gene lost 10 bases, with 13 bases spanning the gap. CDR3 length equals 12 residues. CDR3 amino acids: CASSDGGTSQYF. The CDR3 DNA follows: TGTGCCAGCAGTGACGGCGGGACTTCCCAGTACTTC.

The chain links TRBV5-1 to TRBJ2-3, with D possibly being TRBD1 (6 bases). The V end was cut by 4 bases, the J end by 3 bases, with 15 bases between. The CDR3 spans 15 residues. Germline V gene lookup returns CDR1 SGHRS and CDR2 YFSETQ. CDR3 loop: CASSPDPGVTDTQYF. CDR3 DNA sequence: TGCGCCAGCAGCCCTGACCCAGGGGTGACAGATACGCAGTATTTT.

In its sample, this clonotype was seen once. V usage is TRBV12-3 or TRBV12-4 and J usage is TRBJ2-3; 7 bases line up with TRBD1. Trimming cost V 8 bases and J 3 bases; bases outside gene matches: 8. This CDR3 has 14 amino acids. CDR3 sequence: CASGTRQGTDTQYF. CDR3 coding DNA: TGTGCCAGCGGAACCCGACAGGGAACAGATACGCAGTATTTT.

This chain connects TRBV5-1 to TRBJ2-7; TRBD2 matches 8 bases. The CDR3 sequence is 15 residues long. The V and J ends lost 0 bases and 4 bases, in that order; junction bases with no gene match: 6. The germline gives CDR1 SGHRS, CDR2 YFSETQ. CDR3 DNA: TGCGCCAGCAGCTTGGTCGGGACTAGTCCTTACGAGCAGTACTTC. Translating it yields CASSLVGTSPYEQYF. Drawing the rest from reference TRBV5-1 and TRBJ2-7, the complete variable domain is KAGVTQTPRYLIKTRGQQVTLSCSPISGHRSVSWYQQTPGQGLQFLFEYFSETQRNKGNFPGRFSGRQFSNSRSEMNVSTLELGDSALYLCASSLVGTSPYEQYFGPGTRLTVT.

The rearrangement joins TRBV5-1 to TRBJ2-1; D perhaps matches TRBD1 (5 bases). In germline, CDR1 is SGHRS, CDR2 YFSETQ. This CDR3 region has 16 residues. Trimming cost V 0 bases and J 4 bases, with 14 bases left between them. CDR3 amino acids: CASSLGQGVWYNEQFF. CDR3 nucleotide sequence: TGCGCCAGCAGCTTGGGGCAGGGCGTTTGGTACAATGAGCAGTTCTTC. Full variable domain (rest looked up from reference TRBV5-1 and TRBJ2-1): KAGVTQTPRYLIKTRGQQVTLSCSPISGHRSVSWYQQTPGQGLQFLFEYFSETQRNKGNFPGRFSGRQFSNSRSEMNVSTLELGDSALYLCASSLGQGVWYNEQFFGPGTRLTVL.

This clonotype was picked up one time. The chain couples TRBV20-1 to TRBJ2-7; TRBD2 agrees at 9 bases. CDR3 size: 14 residues. Germline V lookup: CDR1 DFQATT, CDR2 SNEGSKA (reference sequence). Trimming removed 3 bases from V and 7 bases from J; junction bases left unmatched: 10. The CDR3 region is CSARHGGRAGEQYF. The CDR3 nucleotides read TGCAGTGCTAGGCATGGCGGGAGGGCCGGGGAGCAGTACTTC.

The chain employs TRBV7-2 and TRBJ2-1; the match to TRBD2 covers 10 bases. The CDR3 extends over 17 amino acids. CDR1 SGHTA and CDR2 FQGNSA come from the germline V gene. The J segment lost 9 bases and the V segment lost 5 bases, leaving 16 bases of the junction unmatched. CDR3 sequence: CASSTAKTSGYRGEQFF. The CDR3 DNA is TGTGCCAGCAGCACCGCAAAGACTAGCGGGTATCGCGGTGAGCAGTTCTTC.